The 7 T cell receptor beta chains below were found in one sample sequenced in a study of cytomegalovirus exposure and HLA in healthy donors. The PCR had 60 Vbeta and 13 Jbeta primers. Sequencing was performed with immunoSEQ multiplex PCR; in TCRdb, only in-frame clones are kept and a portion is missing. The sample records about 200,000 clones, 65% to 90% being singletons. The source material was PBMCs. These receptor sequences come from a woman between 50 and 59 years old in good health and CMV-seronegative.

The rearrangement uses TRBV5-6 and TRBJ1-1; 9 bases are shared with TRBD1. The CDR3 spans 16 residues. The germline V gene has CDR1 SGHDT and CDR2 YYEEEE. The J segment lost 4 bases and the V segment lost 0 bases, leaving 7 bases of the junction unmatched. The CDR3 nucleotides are TGTGCCAGCAGCTTGGCCCCAGGGACAGGGACCACTGAAGCTTTCTTT. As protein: CASSLAPGTGTTEAFF.

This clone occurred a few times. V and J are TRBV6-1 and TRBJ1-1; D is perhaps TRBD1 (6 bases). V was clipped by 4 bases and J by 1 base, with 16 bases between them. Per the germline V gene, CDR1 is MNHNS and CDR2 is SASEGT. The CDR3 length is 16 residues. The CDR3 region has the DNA TGTGCCAGCAGTGGACTGGGGACACCCGCGAACACTGAAGCTTTCTTT. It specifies CASSGLGTPANTEAFF.

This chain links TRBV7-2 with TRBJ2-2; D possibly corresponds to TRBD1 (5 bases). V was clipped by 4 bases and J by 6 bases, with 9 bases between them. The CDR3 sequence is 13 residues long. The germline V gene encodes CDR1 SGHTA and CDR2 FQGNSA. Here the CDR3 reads CASSSRVAGELFF. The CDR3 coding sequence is TGTGCCAGCAGCTCCAGGGTGGCCGGGGAGCTGTTTTTT.

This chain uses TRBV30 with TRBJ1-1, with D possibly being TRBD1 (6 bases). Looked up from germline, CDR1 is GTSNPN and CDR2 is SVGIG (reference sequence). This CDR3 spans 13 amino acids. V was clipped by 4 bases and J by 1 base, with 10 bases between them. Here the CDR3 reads CAWNRGANTEAFF. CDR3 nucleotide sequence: TGTGCCTGGAACCGGGGGGCGAACACTGAAGCTTTCTTT.

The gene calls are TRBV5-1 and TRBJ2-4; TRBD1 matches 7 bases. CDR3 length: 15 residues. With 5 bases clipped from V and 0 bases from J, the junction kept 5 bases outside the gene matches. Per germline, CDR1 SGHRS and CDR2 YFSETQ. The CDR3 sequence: CASRAGGSAKNIQYF. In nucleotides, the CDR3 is TGCGCCAGCAGAGCAGGGGGTTCAGCCAAAAACATTCAGTACTTC. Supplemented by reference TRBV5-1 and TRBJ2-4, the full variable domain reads KAGVTQTPRYLIKTRGQQVTLSCSPISGHRSVSWYQQTPGQGLQFLFEYFSETQRNKGNFPGRFSGRQFSNSRSEMNVSTLELGDSALYLCASRAGGSAKNIQYFGAGTRLSVL.

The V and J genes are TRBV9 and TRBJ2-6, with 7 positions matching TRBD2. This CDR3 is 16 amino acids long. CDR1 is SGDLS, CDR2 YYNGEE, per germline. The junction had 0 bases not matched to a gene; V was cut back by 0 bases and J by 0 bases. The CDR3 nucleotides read TGTGCCAGCAGCGTAGGGGAGGGCTCTGGGGCCAACGTCCTGACTTTC. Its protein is CASSVGEGSGANVLTF.

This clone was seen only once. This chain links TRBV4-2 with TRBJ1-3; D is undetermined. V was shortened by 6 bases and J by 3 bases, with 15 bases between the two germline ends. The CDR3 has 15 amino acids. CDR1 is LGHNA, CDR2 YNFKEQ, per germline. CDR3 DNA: TGTGCCAGCAGGAATAGCGGCCAAGGTGGAAACACCATATATTTT. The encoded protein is CASRNSGQGGNTIYF.